The next 21 T cell receptor beta chains were all read from a single sample in a study of cytomegalovirus exposure and HLA in healthy donors. Researchers ran the PCR with 60 Vbeta and 13 Jbeta primers. Sequenced by immunoSEQ multiplex PCR; TCRdb stores in-frame clones only, minus some. The data contain some 78,000 clones, approximately 69% of them singletons. Sequencing input: PBMCs. The source of these receptors is a man aged 40-55 years in good health and CMV-seropositive.

There are a few counts of this clone. The rearrangement links TRBV6-1 to TRBJ2-2, with 7 nucleotides matching TRBD1. With V trimmed by 2 bases and J by 5 bases, 11 bases remained unmatched. This CDR3 comprises 17 residues. Germline CDR1 and CDR2: MNHNS and SASEGT. The CDR3 loop is CASSETGQGVKTGELFF. CDR3 sequence (DNA): TGTGCCAGCAGTGAAACCGGTCAGGGGGTTAAGACCGGGGAGCTGTTTTTT.

The chain couples TRBV14 to TRBJ2-7, with 8 bases that match TRBD2. Trimming took 2 bases from V and 3 from J; bases not matched to a gene: 6. Germline V gene sequence: CDR1 SGHDN, CDR2 FVKESK. The CDR3 consists of 15 residues. In DNA form, the CDR3 reads TGTGCCAGCAGCCAAAAAAGCGGGAGAGTCTACGAGCAGTACTTC. This gives the protein CASSQKSGRVYEQYF.

This chain connects TRBV30 to TRBJ2-5; D unclear. V was pared by 3 bases and J by 1 base, with 9 bases between. Per germline, CDR1 GTSNPN and CDR2 SVGIG (reference sequence). This CDR3 region has 13 residues. CDR3 coding DNA: TGTGCCTGGAGGACCCCGGGCCAAGAGACCCAGTACTTC. It codes for CAWRTPGQETQYF.

The J gene is TRBJ1-5, the V gene TRBV4-2, with a weak D call TRBD1 (5 bases). The CDR3 totals 16 residues. The ends were cut back, 0 bases at V and 13 bases at J, with 22 bases in the middle. Germline CDR1 and CDR2: LGHNA and YNFKEQ. CDR3 coding DNA: TGTGCCAGCAGCCAAGACCGAGACAGCGAATATCGGCCTCAGCATTTT. It encodes CASSQDRDSEYRPQHF.

This CDR3 reads CASSPILEDTQYF. In DNA form, the CDR3 reads TGTGCCAGCAGCCCAATATTAGAAGATACGCAGTATTTT. The J gene is TRBJ2-3, the V gene TRBV16; the D is unclear. CDR3 length: 13 residues. Trimming took 4 bases from V and 5 from J, leaving 10 bases between them. Germline V lookup: CDR1 KGHSY, CDR2 FQNENV.

The chain uses TRBV6-4 and TRBJ1-1, with 8 nucleotides matching TRBD1. Trimming removed 0 bases from V and 4 bases from J; junction bases left unmatched: 1. Germline CDR1 reads MRHNA; CDR2 reads SNTAGT. CDR3 size: 14 residues. In DNA form, the CDR3 reads TGTGCCAGCAGTGACTCCGACAGGGGCACTGAAGCTTTCTTT. Translating gives CASSDSDRGTEAFF.

The chain joins TRBV28 to TRBJ2-7; D not certain. Trimming pared 8 bases from V and 3 bases from J, leaving 11 bases between. The germline CDR1 and CDR2 sequences are MDHEN and SYDVKM. There are 12 residues in the CDR3. CDR3 bases: TGTGCCAGCTCCGTGGGCGACTACGAGCAGTACTTC. Residues: CASSVGDYEQYF.

The V call is TRBV5-4, the J call TRBJ1-5, with D perhaps matching TRBD1 (6 bases). The CDR3 is 14 amino acids. V was pared by 4 bases and J by 7 bases, with 15 bases between. Germline V gives CDR1 SGHNT, CDR2 YYREEE (reference sequence). This CDR3 reads CASSVQGLGQPQHF. CDR3 sequence (DNA): TGTGCCAGCAGCGTACAGGGCTTGGGGCAGCCCCAGCATTTT.

The J gene is TRBJ1-2, the V gene TRBV6-5, with 7 bases that match TRBD1. V lost 6 bases, J lost 3 bases, and 4 bases stayed unmatched. The CDR3 has 13 amino acids. Germline lookup yields CDR1 MNHEY and CDR2 SVGAGI. CDR3 protein: CASSLGQHYGYTF. The CDR3 coding sequence is TGTGCCAGCAGCTTGGGACAGCACTATGGCTACACCTTC.

This sequence joins TRBV4-3 and TRBJ1-1, with D unclear. The CDR3 consists of 15 residues. Germline V CDR1 and CDR2: LGHNA, YSLEER. V lost 0 bases to trimming and J lost 3 bases, with 11 bases between them. In DNA form, the CDR3 reads TGCGCCAGCAGCCAAGACGCTTGGGAGGACACTGAAGCTTTCTTT. It specifies CASSQDAWEDTEAFF.

The V gene is TRBV30, the J gene TRBJ1-1; 10 positions match TRBD1. V shed 0 bases, J shed 5 bases, and the junction held 9 bases outside the gene matches. CDR1 is GTSNPN and CDR2 is SVGIG in the germline V gene (reference sequence). The CDR3 runs to 16 residues. CDR3 amino acids: CAWSVGTGVLETEAFF. As DNA, the CDR3 is TGTGCCTGGAGTGTTGGGACAGGGGTTTTGGAAACTGAAGCTTTCTTT.

The table lists this clone with a few counts. The V gene is TRBV2, the J gene TRBJ1-5; 10 bases agree with TRBD1. Germline CDR1 is SNHLY and CDR2 is FYNNEI. The CDR3 spans 13 residues. Trimming removed 4 bases from V and 11 bases from J; junction bases left unmatched: 5. CDR3 sequence: CASSGTGGWSQHF. CDR3 nucleotide sequence: TGTGCCAGCAGTGGGACAGGGGGTTGGTCCCAGCATTTT.

The V gene is TRBV27, the J gene TRBJ2-7; the match to TRBD1 covers 11 bases. Germline loops: CDR1 MNHEY, CDR2 SMNVEV (reference sequence). The junction had 14 bases not matched to a gene; V was cut back by 10 bases and J by 6 bases. The CDR3 spans 15 residues. Here the CDR3 DNA reads TGTGCCAATTCCCCCCCCCGGACAGGGGGCTGCGAGCAGTACTTC. It yields the protein CANSPPRTGGCEQYF.

The J gene is TRBJ2-7, the V gene TRBV19; D is possibly TRBD2 (6 bases). The CDR3 loop spans 14 amino acids. In germline, CDR1 is LNHDA, CDR2 SQIVND (reference sequence). The ends were cut back, 4 bases at V and 0 bases at J, with 10 bases in the middle. CDR3 nucleotide sequence: TGTGCCAGTAGTAGACTAGGGAGCTCCTACGAGCAGTACTTC. Protein sequence: CASSRLGSSYEQYF.

The chain joins TRBV6-6 to TRBJ2-3; TRBD2 might be the D (6 bases). The CDR3 is made up of 15 amino acids. V lost 6 bases to trimming and J lost 10 bases, with 23 bases between them. CDR1 is MNHNY, CDR2 SVGAGI, per germline (reference sequence). CDR3 DNA: TGTGCCAGCAGCTATTTAGAGTATGGAGGGAAGGCGCAGTATTTT. As protein: CASSYLEYGGKAQYF.

The J gene is TRBJ2-3, the V gene TRBV25-1; perhaps TRBD2 as D (6 bases). Germline V gene data show CDR1 as MGHDK and CDR2 as SYGVNS. This CDR3 comprises 14 residues. V dropped 3 bases and J dropped 2 bases, with 9 bases sitting between them. CDR3 DNA: TGTGCCAGCAGTGAGGTGGGACTCACAGATACGCAGTATTTT. This gives the protein CASSEVGLTDTQYF.

This chain connects TRBV9 to TRBJ1-1, with no clear D. V lost 0 bases, J lost 2 bases, and 8 bases lay in between. The CDR3 runs to 14 residues. CDR1 SGDLS and CDR2 YYNGEE come from the germline V gene. For the CDR3, the DNA is TGTGCCAGCAGCGTAGGAGGGAGTAACACTGAAGCTTTCTTT. Translation: CASSVGGSNTEAFF.

The chain couples TRBV14 to TRBJ1-1; D unclear. The CDR3 is made up of 13 amino acids. CDR1 SGHDN and CDR2 FVKESK come from the germline V gene. The ends were cut back, 9 bases at V and 1 base at J, with 12 bases in the middle. The DNA for the CDR3 is TGTGCCAGTACCGGGAACCCGAACACTGAAGCTTTCTTT. This sequence encodes CASTGNPNTEAFF.

In its sample, this clone was seen once. The chain recombines TRBV28 with TRBJ1-1; D gene uncertain. The CDR3 runs to 14 residues. With 3 bases removed from V and 3 bases from J, the gap between germline ends came to 11 bases. The V gene's germline CDR1 is MDHEN and CDR2 SYDVKM. The CDR3 reads CASSFNGEHTEAFF. The CDR3 DNA reads TGTGCCAGCAGTTTCAACGGAGAACACACTGAAGCTTTCTTT.

This clone was detected only a few times. The V and J genes are TRBV6-1 and TRBJ2-5; 7 positions agree with TRBD1. With 6 bases clipped from V and 5 bases from J, the junction kept 9 bases outside the gene matches. Germline lookup yields CDR1 MNHNS and CDR2 SASEGT. This CDR3 is 14 amino acids long. The CDR3 DNA is TGTGCCAGCAGCCCGACAGGGAAGGGGGAGACCCAGTACTTC. It yields the protein CASSPTGKGETQYF.

The chain carries TRBV15 and TRBJ2-5; TRBD1 is a possible D gene (6 bases). Trimming took 1 base from V and 2 from J, leaving 14 bases between them. CDR3 size: 16 residues. Looked up from germline, CDR1 is LNHNV and CDR2 is YYDKDF (reference sequence). The CDR3 reads CATSRGGLTGQETQYF. CDR3 sequence (DNA): TGTGCCACCAGCAGAGGGGGGCTGACAGGACAAGAGACCCAGTACTTC.